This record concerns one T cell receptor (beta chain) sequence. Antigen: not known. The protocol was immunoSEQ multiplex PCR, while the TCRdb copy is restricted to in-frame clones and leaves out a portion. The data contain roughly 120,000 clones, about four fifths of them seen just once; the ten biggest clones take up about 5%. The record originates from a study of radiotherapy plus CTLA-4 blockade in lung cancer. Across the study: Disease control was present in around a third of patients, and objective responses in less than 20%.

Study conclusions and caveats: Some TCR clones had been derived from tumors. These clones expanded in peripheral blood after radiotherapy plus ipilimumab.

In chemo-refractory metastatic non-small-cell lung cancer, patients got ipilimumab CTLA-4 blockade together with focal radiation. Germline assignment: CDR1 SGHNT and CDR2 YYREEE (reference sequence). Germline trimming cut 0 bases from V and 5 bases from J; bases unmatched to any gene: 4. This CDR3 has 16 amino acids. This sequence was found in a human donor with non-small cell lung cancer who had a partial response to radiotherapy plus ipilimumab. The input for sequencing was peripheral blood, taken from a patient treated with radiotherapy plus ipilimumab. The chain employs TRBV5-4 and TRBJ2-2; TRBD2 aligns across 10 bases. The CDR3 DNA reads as TGTGCCAGCAGCTTGGGGGGGACTAGCGATACCGGGGAGCTGTTTTTT. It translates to CASSLGGTSDTGELFF.